Below, 6 T cell receptor beta chains from the same sample are listed, as sequenced in a study of T-cell memory formation after mild COVID-19. Using its own MiXCR run on the 5' RACE reads, TCRdb lists one record per CDR3 protein. This table holds 580,000 or so distinct CDR3 sequences, 15% to 20% found once. Specimen: PBMCs or a T cell subset sorted from them (not recorded which). The origin of the receptors is an adult woman who had mild COVID-19 (a few samples of this study predate the infection). Cell type and time point are not known.

The sample holds a few counts of this clonotype. For the CDR3, the DNA is TGCAGTGCTAGGGACAGGGGCAATGGAAGGTACGAGCAGTACTTC. This encodes CSARDRGNGRYEQYF. The V and J genes are TRBV20-1 and TRBJ2-7; 9 bases match TRBD1. The CDR3 length is 15 residues. Germline V gene sequence: CDR1 DFQATT, CDR2 SNEGSKA (reference sequence). Trimming at V came to 3 bases and at J to 4 bases, leaving 10 bases not matched to a gene.

The chain uses TRBV9 and TRBJ2-1; 11 bases are shared with TRBD2. Per germline, CDR1 SGDLS and CDR2 YYNGEE. Trimming took 0 bases from V and 3 from J; bases not matched to a gene: 2. This CDR3 is 16 amino acids long. CDR3 DNA: TGTGCCAGCAGCGTAGGACTAGCGGGACTCTACAATGAGCAGTTCTTC. Protein sequence: CASSVGLAGLYNEQFF.

This clonotype was seen a few times. This sequence joins TRBV4-3 and TRBJ2-5; maybe TRBD1 (6 bases). The CDR3 spans 15 residues. With 4 bases removed from V and 2 bases from J, the gap between germline ends came to 14 bases. Germline CDR1 LGHNA, CDR2 YSLEER. CDR3 bases: TGCGCCAGCAGCCCATCCTTTGACAGGCAAGAGACCCAGTACTTC. Encoded protein: CASSPSFDRQETQYF.

This sequence joins TRBV29-1 and TRBJ2-1; D is possibly TRBD1 (5 bases). CDR1 is SQVTM and CDR2 is ANQGSEA in the germline V gene. CDR3 length: 13 amino acids. The V end lost 6 bases, the J end lost 15 bases, and 24 bases lay between the germline ends. The CDR3 DNA reads as TGCAGCGTCGTTGGACAATCCCCTGCTGGCTCGTTCTTC. Translated: CSVVGQSPAGSFF.

The genes are TRBV5-4 and TRBJ2-1, with a tentative D call TRBD2 (5 bases). With 1 base removed from V and 12 bases from J, the gap between germline ends came to 14 bases. CDR3 length: 13 amino acids. From germline, CDR1 is SGHNT and CDR2 YYREEE (reference sequence). CDR3 nucleotide sequence: TGTGCCAGCAGCTTGAGTTCCGGGGTGGGGCAGTTCTTC. It yields the protein CASSLSSGVGQFF. Using reference TRBV5-4 and TRBJ2-1 for the parts outside the CDR3, the full variable domain is ETGVTQSPTHLIKTRGQQVTLRCSSQSGHNTVSWYQQALGQGPQFIFQYYREEENGRGNFPPRFSGLQFPNYSSELNVNALELDDSALYLCASSLSSGVGQFFGPGTRLTVL.

This clonotype was seen more than once but under ten times. The chain couples TRBV5-1 to TRBJ2-1, with D possibly matching TRBD1 (6 bases). The germline gives CDR1 SGHRS, CDR2 YFSETQ. The CDR3 totals 15 residues. V was trimmed by 2 bases and J by 2 bases, leaving 11 bases between them. DNA of the CDR3: TGCGCCAGCAGCTTTTCAGGGGATACCTACAATGAGCAGTTCTTC. The encoded protein is CASSFSGDTYNEQFF.